Each of the 8 T cell receptor beta chains below was sequenced from the same sample in a study of vaccination and CD4 T cells after COVID-19. Oncomine TCR Beta short-read sequencing was applied to DNA from cultured CD4+ T cells. TCRdb fed the PCR reads into MiXCR, producing one record per CDR3 protein. The data contain under 25,000 distinct CDR3 sequences, 35% to 50% of them singletons. Treatment indicated: approximately nine-day PBMC culture with coronavirus spike peptide pools or control peptides (ViraFEST assay). Their antigen targets remain unknown. Sample: CD4+ T cells from blood, cultured in vitro, taken after SARS-CoV-2 vaccination. The source is a human donor who had recovered from COVID-19.

A few counts support this clonotype. The chain recombines TRBV2 with TRBJ1-2; possibly TRBD1 for D (6 bases). Trimming took 8 bases from V and 6 from J, leaving 10 bases between them. The CDR3 is 11 residues long. The germline CDR1 and CDR2 sequences are SNHLY and FYNNEI. The CDR3 nucleotides are TGTGCCAGCCACAGGGCAAATGGCTACACCTTC. This gives the protein CASHRANGYTF.

The chain joins TRBV12-3 or TRBV12-4 to TRBJ2-1; unclear D gene. The CDR3 extends over 11 amino acids. V lost 5 bases, J lost 6 bases, and 5 bases lay in between. CDR3 loop: CASSTFNEQFF. CDR3 nucleotide sequence: TGTGCCAGCAGTACATTCAATGAGCAGTTCTTC.

Only a few counts were recorded for this clonotype. V usage is TRBV6-4 and J usage is TRBJ1-5; no reliable D call. V was trimmed by 6 bases and J by 2 bases, leaving 8 bases between them. Germline lookup yields CDR1 MRHNA and CDR2 SNTAGT. The CDR3 is made up of 13 amino acids. The CDR3 sequence: CASREDGNQPQHF. The DNA of the CDR3 is TGTGCCAGCAGGGAGGATGGCAATCAGCCCCAGCATTTT.

The chain combines TRBV6-1 with TRBJ2-1; the match to TRBD1 covers 7 bases. The CDR3 has 17 amino acids. The V gene end was trimmed by 0 bases and the J gene end by 7 bases; junction bases not matched to a gene: 12. The germline gives CDR1 MNHNS, CDR2 SASEGT. The CDR3 is CASSEAPGSLQGNEQFF. The DNA for the CDR3 is TGTGCCAGCAGTGAAGCGCCGGGGAGCTTACAGGGGAATGAGCAGTTCTTC.

This rearrangement joins TRBV2 to TRBJ2-3; TRBD2 might be the D (6 bases). V was pared by 3 bases and J by 2 bases, with 15 bases between. From germline, CDR1 is SNHLY and CDR2 FYNNEI. The CDR3 contains 16 residues. The CDR3 reads CASSETSRAITDTQYF. Here the CDR3 DNA reads TGTGCCAGCAGTGAGACTAGTCGGGCCATCACAGATACGCAGTATTTT.

Turning to this clonotype: Given the absence of the conserved phenylalanine or tryptophan at the CDR3 end, a read error is likely. The gene calls are TRBV7-2 and TRBJ2-3; TRBD2 agrees at 12 bases. There are 18 residues in the CDR3. From germline, CDR1 is SGHTA and CDR2 FQGNSA. V lost 6 bases, J lost 0 bases, and 10 bases stayed unmatched. DNA of the CDR3: TGTGCCAGCAGTCGACGTGCTAGCGGGGGGGGAAGCACAGATACGCAGTATTCT. Amino acids: CASSRRASGGGSTDTQYS.

This clonotype has more than one count but fewer than ten. The chain combines TRBV6-1 with TRBJ1-6, with TRBD1 matching over 10 bases. This CDR3 contains 14 residues. The germline V gene has CDR1 MNHNS and CDR2 SASEGT. After removal of 6 bases from V and 8 bases from J, the junction contained 4 bases not matched to a gene. CDR3 loop: CASRDRGIDSPLHF. The CDR3 nucleotides read TGTGCCAGCAGGGACAGGGGGATTGATTCACCCCTCCACTTT.

This clonotype was detected only a few times. The rearrangement uses TRBV27 and TRBJ2-1; possible D gene TRBD2, 7 bases. The V end was cut by 4 bases, the J end by 3 bases, with 22 bases between. The CDR3 is 18 amino acids. Looked up from germline, CDR1 is MNHEY and CDR2 is SMNVEV (reference sequence). CDR3 nucleotides: TGTGCCAGCAGTTGGGGCTATAGGGGGAGGGCCGTCTACAATGAGCAGTTCTTC. It is translated as CASSWGYRGRAVYNEQFF.